The clone carrying this T cell receptor beta chain was recorded at least ten times. What it binds is not known. The DNA is omitted, as the CDR3 cannot be located on it reliably, and the CDR3 follows TCRdb's listing. The entry originates in a study of T-cell memory formation after mild COVID-19. The wider study: The study found TCR clusters largely donor specific.

Per the germline V gene, CDR1 is LGHNT and CDR2 is FRNRAP. With termini counted, the CDR3 has 17 amino acids. Study-wide findings and caveats: That cross-reactive memory joined was suggested by some responding clones appearing in pre-infection memory.

5'RACE primed from the constant segment yielded TCR alpha and TCR beta cDNA libraries bearing sample barcodes and UMIs. TCRdb processed the 5' RACE reads anew with MiXCR; each CDR3 protein has one entry. Counted here are 7,000 to 7,500 distinct CDR3 sequences, approximately 30% occurring once; the ten biggest clones make up around 52%. This clonotype originated in an adult woman who had mild COVID-19 (a few samples of this study predate the infection). Cell type and time point are not known. The J gene is TRBJ1-2, the V gene TRBV12-5; the table calls TRBD1, which could not be checked here. The specimen sequenced was PBMCs or a T cell subset sorted from them (not recorded which). The CDR3 loop is CASGLGTGPRRNYGYTF.